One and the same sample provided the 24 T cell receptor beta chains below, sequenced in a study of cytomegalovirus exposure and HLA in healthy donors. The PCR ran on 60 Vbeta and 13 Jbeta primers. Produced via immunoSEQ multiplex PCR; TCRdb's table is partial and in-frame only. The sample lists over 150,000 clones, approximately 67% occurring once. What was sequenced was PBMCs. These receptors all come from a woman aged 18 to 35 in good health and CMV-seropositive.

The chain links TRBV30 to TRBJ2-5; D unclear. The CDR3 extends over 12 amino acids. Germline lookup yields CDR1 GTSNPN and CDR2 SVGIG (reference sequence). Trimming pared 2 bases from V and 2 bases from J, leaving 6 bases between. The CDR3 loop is CAWSRQQETQYF. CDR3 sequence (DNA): TGTGCCTGGAGTCGCCAGCAAGAGACCCAGTACTTC.

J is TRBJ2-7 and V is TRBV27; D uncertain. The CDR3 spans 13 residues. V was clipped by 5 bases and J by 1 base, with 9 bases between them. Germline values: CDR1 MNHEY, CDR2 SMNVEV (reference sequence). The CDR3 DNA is TGTGCCAGCAGTCCGACATCTTCCTACGAGCAGTACTTC. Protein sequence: CASSPTSSYEQYF.

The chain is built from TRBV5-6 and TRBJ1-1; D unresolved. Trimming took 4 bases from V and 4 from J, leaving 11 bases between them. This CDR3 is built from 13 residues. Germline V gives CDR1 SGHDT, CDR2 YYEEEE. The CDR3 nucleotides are TGTGCCAGCAGCCCCCAGAGCGGCACTGAAGCTTTCTTT. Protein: CASSPQSGTEAFF.

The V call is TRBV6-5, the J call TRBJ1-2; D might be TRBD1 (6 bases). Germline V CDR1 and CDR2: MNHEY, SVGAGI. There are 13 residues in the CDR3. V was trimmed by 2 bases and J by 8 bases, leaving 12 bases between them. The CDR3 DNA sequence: TGTGCCAGCAGTTACGAGAGGGGGACGGGCTACACCTTC. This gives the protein CASSYERGTGYTF.

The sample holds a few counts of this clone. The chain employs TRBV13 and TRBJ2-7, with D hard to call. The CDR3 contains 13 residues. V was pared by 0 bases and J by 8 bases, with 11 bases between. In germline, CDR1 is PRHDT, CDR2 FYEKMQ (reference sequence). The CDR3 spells CASSLGTPTKQYF. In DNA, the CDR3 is TGTGCCAGCAGCTTAGGGACACCCACGAAGCAGTACTTC.

In DNA form, the CDR3 reads TGTGCCAGCAGTCCACTAGCCGAGCAGTACTTC. Its translation: CASSPLAEQYF. The chain carries TRBV2 and TRBJ2-7, with D possibly TRBD2 on 6 matching bases. Per germline, CDR1 SNHLY and CDR2 FYNNEI. The V end lost 5 bases, the J end lost 6 bases, and 8 bases lay between the germline ends. The CDR3 totals 11 residues.

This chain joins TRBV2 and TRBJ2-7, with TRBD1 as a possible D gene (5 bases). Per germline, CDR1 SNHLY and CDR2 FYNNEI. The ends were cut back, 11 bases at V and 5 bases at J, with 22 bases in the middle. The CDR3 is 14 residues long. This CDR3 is CAGSEATVDNEQYF. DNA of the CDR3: TGTGCCGGATCCGAGGCGACAGTTGATAACGAGCAGTACTTC.

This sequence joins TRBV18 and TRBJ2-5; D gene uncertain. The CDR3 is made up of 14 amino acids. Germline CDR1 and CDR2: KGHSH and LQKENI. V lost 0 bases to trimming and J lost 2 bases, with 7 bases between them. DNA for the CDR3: TGTGCCAGCTCACCACCATCCCAACAAGAGACCCAGTACTTC. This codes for CASSPPSQQETQYF.

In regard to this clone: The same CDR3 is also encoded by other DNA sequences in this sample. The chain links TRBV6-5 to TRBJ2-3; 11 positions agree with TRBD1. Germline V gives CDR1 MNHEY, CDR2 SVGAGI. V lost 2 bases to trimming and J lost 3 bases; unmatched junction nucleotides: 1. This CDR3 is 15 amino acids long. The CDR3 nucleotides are TGTGCCAGCAGTTACGGGACAGGGGGTACAGATACGCAGTATTTT. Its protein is CASSYGTGGTDTQYF.

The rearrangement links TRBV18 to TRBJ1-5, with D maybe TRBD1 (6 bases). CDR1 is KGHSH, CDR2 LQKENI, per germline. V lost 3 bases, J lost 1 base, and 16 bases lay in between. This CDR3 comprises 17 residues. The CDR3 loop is CASSPFGGLRSNQPQHF. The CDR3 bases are TGTGCCAGCTCACCCTTCGGGGGGCTTCGGAGCAATCAGCCCCAGCATTTT. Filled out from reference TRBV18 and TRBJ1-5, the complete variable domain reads NAGVMQNPRHLVRRRGQEARLRCSPMKGHSHVYWYRQLPEEGLKFMVYLQKENIIDESGMPKERFSAEFPKEGPSILRIQQVVRGDSAAYFCASSPFGGLRSNQPQHFGDGTRLSIL.

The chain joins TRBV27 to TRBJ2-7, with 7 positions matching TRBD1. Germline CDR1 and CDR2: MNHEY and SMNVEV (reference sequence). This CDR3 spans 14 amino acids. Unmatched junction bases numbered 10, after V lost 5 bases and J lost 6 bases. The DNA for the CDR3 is TGTGCCAGCAGTACCCGAGGGACAGTTAGCGAGCAGTACTTC. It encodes CASSTRGTVSEQYF.

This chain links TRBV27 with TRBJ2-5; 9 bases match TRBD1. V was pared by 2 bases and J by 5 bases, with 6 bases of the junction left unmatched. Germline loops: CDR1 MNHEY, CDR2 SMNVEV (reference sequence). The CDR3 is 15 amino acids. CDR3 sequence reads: CASSLIGTGIETQYF. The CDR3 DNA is TGTGCCAGCAGTTTAATCGGGACAGGGATCGAGACCCAGTACTTC.

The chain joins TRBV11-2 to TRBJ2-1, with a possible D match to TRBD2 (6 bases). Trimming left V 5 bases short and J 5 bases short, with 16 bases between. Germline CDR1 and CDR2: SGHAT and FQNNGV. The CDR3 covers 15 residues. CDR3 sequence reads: CASSPRLDSHNEQFF. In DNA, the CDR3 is TGTGCCAGCAGCCCCCGACTAGATTCTCACAATGAGCAGTTCTTC.

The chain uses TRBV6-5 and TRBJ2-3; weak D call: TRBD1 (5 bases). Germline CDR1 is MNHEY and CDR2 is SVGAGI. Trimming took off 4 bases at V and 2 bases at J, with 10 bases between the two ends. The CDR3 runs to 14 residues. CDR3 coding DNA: TGTGCCAGCAGTTTGTCCAGGGCCACAGATACGCAGTATTTT. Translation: CASSLSRATDTQYF.

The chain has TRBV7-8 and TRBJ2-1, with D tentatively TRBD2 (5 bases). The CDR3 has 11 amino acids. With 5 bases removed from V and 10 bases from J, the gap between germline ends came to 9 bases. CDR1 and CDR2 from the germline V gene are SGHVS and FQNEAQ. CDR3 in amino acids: CASSRTREQFF. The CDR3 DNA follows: TGTGCCAGCAGCCGTACTAGGGAGCAGTTCTTC.

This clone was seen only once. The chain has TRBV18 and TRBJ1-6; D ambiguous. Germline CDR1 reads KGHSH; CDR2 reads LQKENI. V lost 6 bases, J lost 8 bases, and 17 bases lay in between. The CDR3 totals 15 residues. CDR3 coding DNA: TGTGCCAGCTCCCCCGCTTCCAGGATTGATTCACCCCTCCACTTT. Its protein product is CASSPASRIDSPLHF.

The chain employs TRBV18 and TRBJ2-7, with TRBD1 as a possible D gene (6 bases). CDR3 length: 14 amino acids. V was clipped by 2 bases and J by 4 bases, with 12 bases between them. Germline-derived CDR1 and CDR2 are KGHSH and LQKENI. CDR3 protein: CASSPGWQGYEQYF. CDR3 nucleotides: TGTGCCAGCTCACCAGGCTGGCAGGGGTACGAGCAGTACTTC.

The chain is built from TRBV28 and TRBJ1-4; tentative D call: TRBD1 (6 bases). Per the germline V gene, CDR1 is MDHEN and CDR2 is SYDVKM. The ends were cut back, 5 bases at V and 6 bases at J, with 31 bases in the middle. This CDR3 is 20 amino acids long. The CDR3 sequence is CASSPLYPNWSGVGYEKLFF. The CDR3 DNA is TGTGCCAGCAGTCCTCTTTACCCAAACTGGTCAGGGGTAGGGTATGAAAAACTGTTTTTT.

CDR3 loop: CSVGDRATNEKLFF. CDR3 DNA: TGCAGCGTCGGAGACAGAGCAACTAATGAAAAACTGTTTTTT. The chain uses TRBV29-1 and TRBJ1-4, with a tentative D call TRBD1 (5 bases). In germline, CDR1 is SQVTM, CDR2 ANQGSEA. Trimming left V 6 bases short and J 0 bases short, with 11 bases between. CDR3 length: 14 amino acids.

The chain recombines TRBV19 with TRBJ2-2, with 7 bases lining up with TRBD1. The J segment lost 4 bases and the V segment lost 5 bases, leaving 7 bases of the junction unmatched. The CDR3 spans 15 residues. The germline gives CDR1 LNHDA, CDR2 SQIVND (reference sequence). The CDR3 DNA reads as TGTGCCAGTAGTGAGGGACAGTATGTCACCGGGGAGCTGTTTTTT. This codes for CASSEGQYVTGELFF.

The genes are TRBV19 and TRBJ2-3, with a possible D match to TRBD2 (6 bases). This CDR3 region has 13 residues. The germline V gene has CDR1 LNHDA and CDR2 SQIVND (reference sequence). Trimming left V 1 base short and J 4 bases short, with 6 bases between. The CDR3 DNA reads TGTGCCAGTAGTATAGCGGGGGCAGATACGCAGTATTTT. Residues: CASSIAGADTQYF.

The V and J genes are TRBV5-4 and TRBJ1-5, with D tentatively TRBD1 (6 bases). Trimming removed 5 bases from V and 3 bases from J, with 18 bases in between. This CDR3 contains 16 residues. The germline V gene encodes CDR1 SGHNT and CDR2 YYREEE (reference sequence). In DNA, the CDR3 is TGTGCCAGCAGTATTTATATAAGGGGGTACAATCAGCCCCAGCATTTT. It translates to CASSIYIRGYNQPQHF.

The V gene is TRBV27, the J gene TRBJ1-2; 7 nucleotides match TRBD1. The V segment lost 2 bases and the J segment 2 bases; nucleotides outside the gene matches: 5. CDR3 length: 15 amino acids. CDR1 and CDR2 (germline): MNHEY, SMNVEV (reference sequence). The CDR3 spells CASSLIAGQNYGYTF. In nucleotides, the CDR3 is TGTGCCAGCAGTTTAATCGCGGGACAGAACTATGGCTACACCTTC.

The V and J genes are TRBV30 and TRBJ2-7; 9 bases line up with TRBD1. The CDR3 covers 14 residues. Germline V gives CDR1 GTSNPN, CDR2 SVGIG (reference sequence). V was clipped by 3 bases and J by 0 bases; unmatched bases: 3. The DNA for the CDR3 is TGTGCCTGGAGACAACAGGGGGCCTCCTACGAGCAGTACTTC. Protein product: CAWRQQGASYEQYF.